The present entry profiles one T cell receptor beta chain with its context. There is no known antigen for this receptor. Qualities for individual bases were not recorded, and no much larger clone is one base off. The source of the sample is a study of PD-1 blockade in mismatch repair-deficient tumors (TCRdb year 2017). A note on the overall study: Between late 2013 and late 2016, approximately 90 consecutive patients with about 11 mismatch repair-deficient cancer types, all previously treated and progressing, were enrolled in the trial. Tumor-associated T cell clones were tracked in the peripheral blood of patients responding to PD-1 blockade by deep sequencing of TCR CDR3 regions. Results the study describes overall, beyond this receptor: Rapid expansion after pembrolizumab followed by contraction, generally before radiologic responses, was shown by tumor-resident clones, which were often undetectable in blood before treatment.

Via the germline V gene (reference sequence), CDR1 is MNHEY and CDR2 SMNVEV. Including the terminal cysteine and phenylalanine, the CDR3 comprises 15 residues. The kept DNA is CDR3 alone, 45 bases in frame from the first base. Trimming removed 7 bases from V and 8 bases from J, leaving 20 bases between the germline ends. Libraries were constructed by the immunoSEQ multiplex PCR assay. Sourced from immuneACCESS, this table was stored by TCRdb with only in-frame sequences that have V and J called. A share of the clones is absent; for the studies checked, an unresolved V gene accounts for under half, and the remainder has no known explanation. The sample table records under 75,000 clones; about 91% of these occur just once. Approximately 15% of the sample goes to the ten largest clones. Mismatch repair deficiency in every enrolled patient was established by polymerase chain reaction or immunohistochemistry. A few patients who responded to pembrolizumab therapy underwent TCR sequencing. In the phase II trial, pembrolizumab PD-1 blockade was tested prospectively in advanced mismatch repair-deficient cancers, no matter which tissue of origin the cancers came from. Peripheral blood T cell samples were collected serially, before PD-1 blockade began and at several time points afterward. The timing of each blood sample was reported as weeks after the first dose of pembrolizumab.

The chain joins TRBV27 to TRBJ2-2, with the D assignment possibly TRBD1 or TRBD2, given 6 matching bases for each. The TCR was taken from an adult with mismatch repair-deficient cancer. Sequences were derived from peripheral blood, sampled 52 weeks after starting pembrolizumab. The nucleotides read TGTGCCAGCACTCCCCGCGGAGGGGGGTGGGGGGAGCTGTTTTTT. It translates to CASTPRGGGWGELFF.